This T cell receptor beta chain was documented in a study of blood T cell repertoires in COVID-19. Overall study context: COVID-19 samples from acute and convalescent phases originated in the United States, Italy and Spain. T cells, B-cell-depleted T cells, or PBMCs supplied cDNA or gDNA.

Germline CDR1 SEHNR, CDR2 FQNEAQ (reference sequence). The CDR3 is 12 amino acids. Trimming took 5 bases from V and 9 from J, leaving 11 bases between them. The authors' processing: Cell counts per sample came from amplifying reference gene primers. TCRdb's table, derived via immunoSEQ multiplex PCR, lists solely in-frame clones and lacks some. Clone size and the V and J calls come from that table; the DNA yielded D and trimming. The repertoire has 150,000 to 200,000 clones, approximately 83% of them found once; the top ten carry about a tenth. Input material: peripheral blood. This sequence originates from a man aged 65 to 85 with active or convalescent COVID-19. V and J are TRBV7-9 and TRBJ1-5, with D perhaps matching TRBD1 (6 bases). CDR3 coding DNA: TGTGCCAGCAGCCCCCCCAGGGGGCCCCAGCATTTT. Its translation is CASSPPRGPQHF.